Listed here are 13 T cell receptor beta chains from one sample, sequenced in a study of T cells in Graves' hyperthyroidism and ophthalmopathy. TCR beta CDR3 regions were amplified from RNA transcripts. First-round RT-PCR of the TCR CDR3 relied on the HTBI primer set. MiXCR was run by TCRdb on the multiplex PCR reads, yielding one entry per CDR3 protein. The sample has hundreds of thousands of distinct CDR3 sequences, about 16% seen once; the top ten hold roughly 3.4%. The sample was blood. The receptors come from a woman in her thirties or forties with Graves' ophthalmopathy.

The rearrangement joins TRBV4-1 to TRBJ1-2, with 10 bases aligning to TRBD1. V trimming: 3 bases; J trimming: 4 bases; junction bases outside the gene matches: 11. The length of the CDR3 is 17 residues. Germline values: CDR1 MGHRA, CDR2 YSYEKL. The CDR3: CASSQRGGWTGGYGYTF. CDR3 DNA: TGCGCCAGCAGCCAGAGGGGAGGTTGGACAGGGGGCTATGGCTACACCTTC.

This clonotype was counted a few times. The chain combines TRBV15 with TRBJ1-4; D is perhaps TRBD1 (6 bases). Germline loops: CDR1 LNHNV, CDR2 YYDKDF (reference sequence). The CDR3 spans 15 residues. V dropped 4 bases and J dropped 5 bases, with 14 bases sitting between them. The CDR3 region is CATSTVTGINEKLFF. As DNA, the CDR3 is TGTGCCACCAGCACTGTGACAGGTATAAATGAAAAACTGTTTTTT.

This clonotype has ten or more counts. The gene calls are TRBV7-9 and TRBJ2-3; D may be TRBD1 (5 bases). Germline values: CDR1 SEHNR, CDR2 FQNEAQ (reference sequence). The V end was cut by 4 bases, the J end by 5 bases, with 7 bases between. This CDR3 is built from 12 residues. The CDR3 sequence is CASSSQGDTQYF. For the CDR3, the DNA is TGTGCCAGCAGCTCTCAGGGAGATACGCAGTATTTT.

This clonotype occurred once. The V gene is TRBV4-1, the J gene TRBJ1-4, with D maybe TRBD1 (6 bases). CDR3 length: 17 residues. V dropped 2 bases and J dropped 8 bases, with 21 bases sitting between them. Germline-derived CDR1 and CDR2 are MGHRA and YSYEKL. The chain's CDR3 is CASSQSFYGQGREKLFF. As DNA, the CDR3 is TGCGCCAGCAGCCAAAGTTTTTACGGGCAGGGGAGGGAAAAACTGTTTTTT.

The chain is built from TRBV3-1 and TRBJ1-3; D is uncertain. CDR1 is LGHDT, CDR2 YNNKEL, per germline (reference sequence). This CDR3 spans 14 amino acids. Trimming left V 5 bases short and J 0 bases short, with 8 bases between. The CDR3 protein is CASSVRDSGNTIYF. CDR3 in DNA: TGTGCCAGCAGCGTTAGGGACTCTGGAAACACCATATATTTT.

This clonotype was counted a few times. The chain joins TRBV5-4 to TRBJ2-7, with 10 bases that match TRBD2. V lost 3 bases to trimming and J lost 3 bases; unmatched junction nucleotides: 6. This CDR3 comprises 15 residues. The germline CDR1 and CDR2 sequences are SGHNT and YYREEE (reference sequence). The CDR3 bases are TGTGCCAGCAGCTCTCTACTAGCGGGGATCTACGAGCAGTACTTC. Amino acids: CASSSLLAGIYEQYF.

This clonotype showed up many times. The genes are TRBV5-1 and TRBJ2-1; TRBD1 is a possible D gene (5 bases). V was cut by 2 bases and J by 7 bases, with 16 bases left in between. Per germline, CDR1 SGHRS and CDR2 YFSETQ. The length of the CDR3 is 15 residues. CDR3 amino acids: CASSLTGFARNEQFF. In nucleotides, the CDR3 is TGCGCCAGCAGCTTAACAGGTTTTGCGCGTAATGAGCAGTTCTTC.

This clonotype was seen at least ten times. V gene TRBV27 combines with J gene TRBJ2-7; D gene ambiguous. The CDR3 runs to 13 residues. CDR1 and CDR2 (germline): MNHEY, SMNVEV (reference sequence). V was cut by 8 bases and J by 4 bases, with 15 bases left in between. CDR3 sequence: CASRTIYSYEQYF. Here the CDR3 DNA reads TGTGCCAGCCGGACCATCTACAGTTACGAGCAGTACTTC.

This clonotype was detected many times. The chain recombines TRBV28 with TRBJ2-7, with D hard to call. The CDR3 has 10 amino acids. Germline V CDR1 and CDR2: MDHEN, SYDVKM. Trimming removed 8 bases at V and 2 bases at J, with 4 bases between. CDR3 bases: TGTGCCAGCGGCCCCTACGAGCAGTACTTC. The encoded protein is CASGPYEQYF.

The chain joins TRBV6-1 to TRBJ2-1; D gene unclear. The germline V gene has CDR1 MNHNS and CDR2 SASEGT. The length of the CDR3 is 15 residues. Trimming removed 3 bases at V and 0 bases at J, with 9 bases between. This CDR3 reads CASSDGVSSYNEQFF. The CDR3 coding sequence is TGTGCCAGCAGTGATGGGGTGAGCTCCTACAATGAGCAGTTCTTC.

In its sample, this clonotype was seen many times. This chain connects TRBV18 to TRBJ1-1, with 7 bases lining up with TRBD1. The germline V gene encodes CDR1 KGHSH and CDR2 LQKENI. With 3 bases clipped from V and 5 bases from J, the junction kept 9 bases outside the gene matches. The length of the CDR3 is 15 residues. As DNA, the CDR3 is TGTGCCAGCTCACCCCCCGACAGGGTAGGGACTGAAGCTTTCTTT. This translates into CASSPPDRVGTEAFF. Full variable domain (missing parts from reference TRBV18 and TRBJ1-1): NAGVMQNPRHLVRRRGQEARLRCSPMKGHSHVYWYRQLPEEGLKFMVYLQKENIIDESGMPKERFSAEFPKEGPSILRIQQVVRGDSAAYFCASSPPDRVGTEAFFGQGTRLTVV.

The chain employs TRBV7-6 and TRBJ2-3; tentatively, D is TRBD2 (7 bases). The CDR3 has 14 amino acids. CDR1 and CDR2 (germline): SGHVS, FNYEAQ. V dropped 3 bases and J dropped 4 bases, with 11 bases sitting between them. CDR3 loop: CASSFGGPADTQYF. In DNA, the CDR3 is TGTGCCAGCAGCTTCGGGGGGCCGGCAGATACGCAGTATTTT.

The chain carries TRBV25-1 and TRBJ1-5, with a tentative D call TRBD1 (5 bases). CDR1 MGHDK and CDR2 SYGVNS come from the germline V gene. The CDR3 spans 15 residues. Trimming pared 4 bases from V and 5 bases from J, leaving 15 bases between. In DNA, the CDR3 is TGTGCCAGCAGTGGAACTCAGGGTGGACATCAGCCCCAGCATTTT. Residues: CASSGTQGGHQPQHF.